This TCR beta chain was sequenced in a study of blood T cell repertoires in COVID-19 (dated by TCRdb to about 2020). Looking at the study overall: The collaborator samples originated in the United States, Italy and Spain and spanned the acute and convalescent phases of COVID-19. The material from the prospective study consisted of cDNA or gDNA derived from T cells, B-cell-depleted T cells, or PBMCs. The dataset comprised deeply sampled blood TCRbeta repertoires from subjects exposed to, actively infected with, or recovered from COVID-19. The repertoires were made available in a free public database intended to serve as a resource for research on the immune response to SARS-CoV-2. Samples were obtained from the ongoing ImmuneRACE study (first 160 participants) and from 950 to 1,500 subjects provided by 6 global collaborators. Nearly every sample came with metadata listing a de-identified subject ID, COVID-19 status, age in years and sex. Where available, HLA class I and class II types were taken from metadata supplied by the sample provider and were not determined by assay-based typing.

V sheds 4 bases and J sheds 4 bases, leaving 13 bases between their ends. Counted from cysteine to phenylalanine, this CDR3 has 14 amino acids. CDR3 DNA is the only sequence kept; it has 42 bases, read in frame from the first base. The germline V gene encodes CDR1 LNHDA and CDR2 SQIVND (reference sequence). A note on this clone: Its recognized antigen is unknown. No much larger clone is present one base from it, and per-base qualities are unavailable.

The immunoSEQ Assay, a bias-controlled multiplex PCR, was used to amplify TCRbeta CDR3 regions from genomic DNA. The study's own analysis went as follows. The number of nucleated cells in each sample was estimated by amplification of reference gene primers within the assay. To quantify the absolute abundance of each unique TCRbeta CDR3 rearrangement, sequence reads were collapsed and filtered. For each sample, productive Simpson clonality was calculated as the square root of Simpson's diversity index over productive rearrangements. In TCRdb, the immuneACCESS table is reduced to in-frame sequences with V and J assigned. These tables do not hold every clone; where another copy was compared, an unresolved V gene accounts for under half, and the others remain unexplained. V, J and clone size are taken as reported in that table, and D and trimming were inferred from the DNA itself. This sample holds 130,000 to 150,000 clones; approximately 88% were observed only once. Roughly 4.9% of the sample lies in the top ten.

Whole blood was collected in K2EDTA tubes by collaborating institutions according to the institutions' own protocols. For TCRbeta analysis, collaborators shipped samples as frozen whole blood, isolated PBMCs, or DNA extracted from either of those sample types. The study at large found these results: How much clinical and demographic metadata was included differed by source and by participant, and the metadata was provided uncurated.

The receptor was isolated from a human donor in a cohort sampled during active COVID-19. The source material was peripheral blood. The V and J genes are TRBV19 and TRBJ2-5; the D gene is not confidently resolved. The CDR3 loop reads CASSTSGLSETQYF. The DNA sequence reads TGTGCCAGTAGTACATCGGGTCTCTCAGAGACCCAGTACTTC.